The 21 T cell receptor beta chains below were found in one sample sequenced in a study of cytomegalovirus exposure and HLA in healthy donors. PCR primers comprised 60 Vbeta and 13 Jbeta primers. The protocol was immunoSEQ multiplex PCR, while the TCRdb copy is restricted to in-frame clones and leaves out a portion. The table lists 150,000 to 200,000 clones, roughly 72% of them singletons. The specimen was PBMCs. Receptors originate from a man aged 25-40 years in good health and CMV-seronegative.

The gene calls are TRBV6-5 and TRBJ2-1; TRBD2 aligns across 9 bases. The CDR3 sequence is 13 residues long. Trimming cost V 6 bases and J 5 bases; bases outside gene matches: 2. Germline V CDR1 and CDR2: MNHEY, SVGAGI. Here the CDR3 reads CASSRLADNEQFF. Here the CDR3 DNA reads TGTGCCAGCAGCCGACTAGCGGACAATGAGCAGTTCTTC.

The V and J genes are TRBV28 and TRBJ2-7; 11 nucleotides align to TRBD2. The CDR3 consists of 14 residues. Germline CDR1 MDHEN, CDR2 SYDVKM. J was trimmed by 6 bases and V by 5 bases; bases with no gene match: 6. CDR3 sequence (DNA): TGTGCCAGCAGTAGACTAGCGGGATTAGGCGAGCAGTACTTC. Translating it yields CASSRLAGLGEQYF.

The chain links TRBV28 to TRBJ2-3; maybe TRBD1 (6 bases). CDR3 length equals 15 residues. Germline CDR1 MDHEN, CDR2 SYDVKM. V was pared by 6 bases and J by 4 bases, with 17 bases between. CDR3 sequence: CASSSPTGQADTQYF. DNA of the CDR3: TGTGCCAGCAGCTCCCCGACAGGACAAGCAGATACGCAGTATTTT.

V is TRBV9 and J is TRBJ2-1; D is perhaps TRBD1 (5 bases). Germline values: CDR1 SGDLS, CDR2 YYNGEE. The CDR3 is 14 residues long. Between the trimmed V and J ends, which lost 6 bases and 2 bases, there was a span of 12 bases. The CDR3 sequence: CASTPVQAYNEQFF. The CDR3 nucleotides read TGTGCCAGCACCCCGGTACAGGCCTACAATGAGCAGTTCTTC.

The rearrangement joins TRBV5-6 to TRBJ1-1; D gene uncertain. The germline V gene encodes CDR1 SGHDT and CDR2 YYEEEE. The germline V and J ends were trimmed by 0 bases and 0 bases, with 6 bases remaining between them. The CDR3 length is 14 residues. As DNA, the CDR3 is TGTGCCAGCAGCTTGGCCGCAGTGAACACTGAAGCTTTCTTT. It is translated as CASSLAAVNTEAFF. The full variable domain, with the rest looked up from reference TRBV5-6 and TRBJ1-1, is DAGVTQSPTHLIKTRGQQVTLRCSPKSGHDTVSWYQQALGQGPQFIFQYYEEEERQRGNFPDRFSGHQFPNYSSELNVNALLLGDSALYLCASSLAAVNTEAFFGQGTRLTVV.

As to this clone: The sample has other DNA sequences that encode this CDR3 too. V gene TRBV18 combines with J gene TRBJ1-5; TRBD1 might be the D (6 bases). The CDR3 runs 14 residues. Per the germline V gene, CDR1 is KGHSH and CDR2 is LQKENI. Trimming stripped 4 bases from V and 4 bases from J, with 11 bases between. The CDR3 DNA sequence: TGTGCCAGCTCACTGGACAGTCATAATCAGCCCCAGCATTTT. Translated, it gives CASSLDSHNQPQHF. The full variable domain, rest sourced from reference TRBV18 and TRBJ1-5, is NAGVMQNPRHLVRRRGQEARLRCSPMKGHSHVYWYRQLPEEGLKFMVYLQKENIIDESGMPKERFSAEFPKEGPSILRIQQVVRGDSAAYFCASSLDSHNQPQHFGDGTRLSIL.

Of note for this clone: Other DNA sequences from this sample encode an identical CDR3 as well. J is TRBJ1-1 and V is TRBV6-6; the D is unclear. Per the germline V gene, CDR1 is MNHNY and CDR2 is SVGAGI (reference sequence). V was pared by 0 bases and J by 4 bases, with 12 bases between. The CDR3 sequence is 15 residues long. The CDR3 DNA reads TGTGCCAGCAGTTACTCGGAGGGTGGAGGCACTGAAGCTTTCTTT. Translated: CASSYSEGGGTEAFF.

The V and J genes are TRBV5-1 and TRBJ2-3, with 9 bases identical to TRBD1. The CDR3 covers 16 residues. The J segment lost 2 bases and the V segment lost 4 bases, leaving 8 bases of the junction unmatched. CDR1 SGHRS and CDR2 YFSETQ come from the germline V gene. In nucleotides, the CDR3 is TGCGCCAGCAGCCCTCAGGGACAGGGTAACACAGATACGCAGTATTTT. Protein sequence: CASSPQGQGNTDTQYF.

The chain has TRBV9 and TRBJ1-6; 8 positions match TRBD1. The CDR3 is 17 amino acids. Germline trimming cut 2 bases from V and 1 base from J; bases unmatched to any gene: 5. The V gene's germline CDR1 is SGDLS and CDR2 YYNGEE. CDR3 DNA sequence: TGTGCCAGCAGCGTGGGGGACAGGAGATCCTATAATTCACCCCTCCACTTT. It codes for CASSVGDRRSYNSPLHF.

The J gene is TRBJ1-1, the V gene TRBV2; unclear D gene. The germline V and J ends were trimmed by 3 bases and 3 bases, with 14 bases remaining between them. Germline CDR1 SNHLY, CDR2 FYNNEI. The CDR3 is 15 residues long. The CDR3 sequence: CASSDGRLGYTEAFF. The CDR3 DNA is TGTGCCAGCAGTGATGGGAGGCTGGGGTACACTGAAGCTTTCTTT.

The rearrangement joins TRBV6-6 to TRBJ2-5, with D possibly TRBD1 on 6 matching bases. There are 13 residues in the CDR3. Germline values: CDR1 MNHNY, CDR2 SVGAGI (reference sequence). Trimming shortened V by 6 bases and J by 5 bases, and 13 bases separated the two germline ends. The CDR3 coding sequence is TGTGCCAGCAGCCGGACAGTAAGGGAGACCCAGTACTTC. Translating it yields CASSRTVRETQYF.

Only one count was recorded for this clone. The gene calls are TRBV28 and TRBJ2-1; no clear D gene. The CDR3 has 13 amino acids. The germline V gene encodes CDR1 MDHEN and CDR2 SYDVKM. V was trimmed by 3 bases and J by 5 bases, leaving 8 bases between them. In DNA, the CDR3 is TGTGCCAGCAGTTTTTCCCGAGACAATGAGCAGTTCTTC. It specifies CASSFSRDNEQFF.

As for this clone: At one end the junction does not follow the germline gene, possibly because of a read error. V usage is TRBV7-7 and J usage is TRBJ2-3, with TRBD2 matching over 9 bases. The CDR3 consists of 14 residues. Germline loops: CDR1 SSHAT, CDR2 FNYEAQ (reference sequence). The CDR3 sequence: CASSFSGGTDTQYF. The DNA for the CDR3 is TGTGCTAGCAGCTTTAGCGGGGGAACAGATACGCAGTATTTT.

A few counts support this clone. The rearrangement uses TRBV7-9 and TRBJ2-7; no definite D call. The V gene lost 4 bases and the J gene lost 6 bases, with 16 bases spanning the gap. Per the germline V gene, CDR1 is SEHNR and CDR2 is FQNEAQ (reference sequence). CDR3 size: 14 residues. The CDR3 nucleotides are TGTGCCAGCAGCTCCACTTCCTTCCTACTCGAGCAGTACTTC. It specifies CASSSTSFLLEQYF.

This chain joins TRBV7-9 and TRBJ2-4; no firm D call. V was cut by 8 bases and J by 11 bases, with 16 bases left in between. The germline gives CDR1 SEHNR, CDR2 FQNEAQ (reference sequence). This CDR3 is 12 amino acids long. The CDR3 DNA is TGTGCCAGCGCCCCTGGGCATACCGTTCAGTACTTC. It is translated as CASAPGHTVQYF.

This chain links TRBV19 with TRBJ2-7, with D uncertain. Trimming removed 6 bases at V and 1 base at J, with 10 bases between. This CDR3 has 13 amino acids. From germline, CDR1 is LNHDA and CDR2 SQIVND (reference sequence). Here the CDR3 reads CASRYSGSYEQYF. In DNA, the CDR3 is TGTGCCAGTAGGTATTCGGGTTCCTACGAGCAGTACTTC.

In the case of this clone: This same CDR3 is encoded by further DNA sequences in the sample. The V call is TRBV5-4, the J call TRBJ2-5, with 12 nucleotides matching TRBD2. The CDR3 runs to 16 residues. CDR1 SGHNT and CDR2 YYREEE come from the germline V gene (reference sequence). The trim removed 6 bases at V and 2 bases at J, leaving 8 bases unmatched. This chain's CDR3 is CASTQSSGRGQETQYF. The CDR3 DNA sequence: TGTGCCAGCACCCAATCTAGCGGGAGGGGACAAGAGACCCAGTACTTC.

This clone came up once. This rearrangement joins TRBV11-2 to TRBJ2-1, with 7 positions matching TRBD1. The CDR3 is 17 residues long. V lost 0 bases, J lost 3 bases, and 8 bases stayed unmatched. CDR1 and CDR2 from the germline V gene are SGHAT and FQNNGV. This CDR3 reads CASSLEGLQGLYNEQFF. CDR3 bases: TGTGCCAGCAGCTTAGAGGGGTTACAGGGGCTCTACAATGAGCAGTTCTTC. The full variable domain, its missing parts supplied by reference TRBV11-2 and TRBJ2-1, is EAGVAQSPRYKIIEKRQSVAFWCNPISGHATLYWYQQILGQGPKLLIQFQNNGVVDDSQLPKDRFSAERLKGVDSTLKIQPAKLEDSAVYLCASSLEGLQGLYNEQFFGPGTRLTVL.

The chain is built from TRBV10-3 and TRBJ2-1, with 16 bases aligning to TRBD2. The V segment lost 0 bases and the J segment 5 bases; nucleotides outside the gene matches: 4. Germline CDR1 is ENHRY and CDR2 is SYGVKD. The CDR3 is 18 amino acids. The CDR3 spells CAISESGLAGGPDNEQFF. In DNA, the CDR3 is TGTGCCATCAGTGAGTCGGGACTAGCGGGAGGGCCCGACAATGAGCAGTTCTTC.

This chain joins TRBV5-1 and TRBJ2-5; the D gene is possibly TRBD2 (5 bases). CDR1 and CDR2 from the germline V gene are SGHRS and YFSETQ. V was trimmed by 4 bases and J by 11 bases, leaving 12 bases between them. This CDR3 contains 11 residues. The CDR3 sequence is CASSASGEQYF. CDR3 nucleotide sequence: TGCGCCAGCAGCGCATCTGGGGAGCAGTACTTC.

The chain employs TRBV2 and TRBJ2-5, with 8 nucleotides matching TRBD1. V was pared by 7 bases and J by 5 bases, with 15 bases of the junction left unmatched. Germline V gene lookup returns CDR1 SNHLY and CDR2 FYNNEI. The CDR3 runs 16 residues. The DNA of the CDR3 is TGTGCCAGCACCCGAGGGACAGGTAGCAGGAGGGAGACCCAGTACTTC. This gives the protein CASTRGTGSRRETQYF.